This T cell receptor beta chain is from a study of a mutant IDH1 vaccine in newly diagnosed glioma. Assay used: immunoSEQ multiplex PCR; TCRdb lists only in-frame clones, some missing. Here the sample spans approximately 88,000 clones, roughly 77% being singletons. Germline loops: CDR1 SGHNT, CDR2 YYREEE (reference sequence). J gave up 3 bases and V 4 bases, and 5 bases lay outside the gene matches. CDR3 length: 15 amino acids. As for time point: baseline, week 1 (first vaccination visit). Treatment noted: pre-vaccination baseline after standard-of-care therapy. The chain employs TRBV5-4 and TRBJ2-2, with 8 positions matching TRBD2. The sequenced sample was PBMCs, obtained from a glioma patient treated with radiotherapy, temozolomide or both. The sequence derives from a man aged 40-50 years with glioma. The CDR3 sequence is CASSKGTSYTGELFF. The CDR3 bases are TGTGCCAGCAGCAAAGGGACTAGTTACACCGGGGAGCTGTTTTTT.